Only a few counts were recorded for the clone carrying this T cell receptor (beta chain). What it binds is not known. Assay used: immunoSEQ multiplex PCR; TCRdb lists only in-frame clones, some missing. The repertoire holds about 180,000 clones, with around 91% as singletons. This sample was taken from a study of T cell responses to AZD1222 COVID-19 vaccine. J was trimmed by 4 bases and V by 6 bases; bases with no gene match: 7. Germline values: CDR1 SGHTA, CDR2 FQGNSA. The CDR3 totals 14 residues. The study, taken as a whole, reports: The span of vaccine-associated CD4 TCRs extended across spike, with dominance at 160-218 and 743-854.

The sequenced sample was peripheral blood, obtained on day 0 of AZD1222 vaccination. The TCR was taken from an adult in good health. This chain links TRBV7-2 with TRBJ2-7; 9 positions match TRBD2. The CDR3 DNA is TGTGCCAGCAGTCGCGGGGGGGCCCAATACGAGCAGTACTTC. Translated: CASSRGGAQYEQYF.